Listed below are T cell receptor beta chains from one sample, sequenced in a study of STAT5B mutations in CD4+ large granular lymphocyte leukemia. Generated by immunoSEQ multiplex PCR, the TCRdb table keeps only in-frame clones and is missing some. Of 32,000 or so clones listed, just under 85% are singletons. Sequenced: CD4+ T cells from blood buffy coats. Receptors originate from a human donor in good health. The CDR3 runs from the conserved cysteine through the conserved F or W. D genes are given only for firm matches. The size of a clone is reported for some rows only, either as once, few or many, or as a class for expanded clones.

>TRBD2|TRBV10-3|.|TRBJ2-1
CAIGLAGTSGHNEQFF
TGTGCCATCGGACTAGCCGGGACTAGCGGACACAATGAGCAGTTCTTC
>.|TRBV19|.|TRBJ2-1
CASSITGVKNEQFF
TGTGCCAGTAGTATAACGGGAGTAAAAAATGAGCAGTTCTTC
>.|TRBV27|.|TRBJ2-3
CASSLKAAVFSTDTQYF
TGTGCCAGCAGTTTAAAGGCTGCAGTTTTTAGCACAGATACGCAGTATTTT
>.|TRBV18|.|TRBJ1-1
CASSLVGRNTEAFF
TGTGCCAGCTCCCTCGTTGGACGGAACACTGAAGCTTTCTTT
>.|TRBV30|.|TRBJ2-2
CAWSAATKNTGELFF
TGTGCCTGGAGTGCCGCGACTAAGAACACCGGGGAGCTGTTTTTT
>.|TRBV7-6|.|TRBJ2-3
CASSFKGGTDTQYF
TGTGCCAGCAGCTTTAAGGGAGGCACAGATACGCAGTATTTT
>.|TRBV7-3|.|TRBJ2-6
CASSLRENGANVLTF
TGTGCCAGCAGCTTAAGGGAGAACGGGGCCAACGTCCTGACTTTC
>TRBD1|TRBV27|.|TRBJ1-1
CASSNPQGAWTEAFF
TGTGCCAGCAGTAACCCACAGGGGGCCTGGACTGAAGCTTTCTTT
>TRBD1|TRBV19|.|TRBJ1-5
CASSITGDQPQHF
TGTGCCAGTAGTATCACAGGGGATCAGCCCCAGCATTTT
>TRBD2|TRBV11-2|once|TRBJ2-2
CASSPGLEAGELFF
TGTGCCAGCAGCCCAGGACTAGAAGCCGGGGAGCTGTTTTTT
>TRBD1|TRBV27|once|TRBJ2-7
CASRPGDRGSYEQYF
TGTGCCAGCAGGCCTGGGGACAGGGGCTCCTACGAGCAGTACTTC
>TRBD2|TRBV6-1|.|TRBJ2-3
CASSEPGLAGAQYF
TGTGCCAGCAGCGAACCGGGACTAGCGGGAGCGCAGTATTTT
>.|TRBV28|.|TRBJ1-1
CASSFPGHMNTEAFF
TGTGCCAGCAGTTTCCCGGGACATATGAACACTGAAGCTTTCTTT
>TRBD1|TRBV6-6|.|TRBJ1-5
CASSPTGVTQPQHF
TGTGCCAGCAGCCCTACAGGGGTGACGCAGCCCCAGCATTTT
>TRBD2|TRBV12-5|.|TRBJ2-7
CASGLTGGPYEQYF
TGTGCTAGTGGTTTGACGGGAGGGCCCTACGAGCAGTACTTC
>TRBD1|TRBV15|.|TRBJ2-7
CATSTNRGNEQYF
TGTGCCACCAGCACTAACAGGGGAAACGAGCAGTACTTC